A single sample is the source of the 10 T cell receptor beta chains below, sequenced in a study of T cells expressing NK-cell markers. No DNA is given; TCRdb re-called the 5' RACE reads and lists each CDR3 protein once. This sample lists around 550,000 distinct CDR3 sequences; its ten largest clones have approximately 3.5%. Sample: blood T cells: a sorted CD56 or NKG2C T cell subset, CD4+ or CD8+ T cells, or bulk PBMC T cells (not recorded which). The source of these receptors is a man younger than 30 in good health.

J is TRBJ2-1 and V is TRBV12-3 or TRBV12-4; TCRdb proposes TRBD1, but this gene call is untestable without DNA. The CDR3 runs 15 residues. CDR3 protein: CASSTGQGENNEQFF.

This CDR3 reads CASRMDNAVGGYTF. This sequence joins TRBV12-3 or TRBV12-4 and TRBJ1-2; TCRdb's D gene call, TRBD1, goes unchecked for lack of DNA. The CDR3 consists of 14 residues.

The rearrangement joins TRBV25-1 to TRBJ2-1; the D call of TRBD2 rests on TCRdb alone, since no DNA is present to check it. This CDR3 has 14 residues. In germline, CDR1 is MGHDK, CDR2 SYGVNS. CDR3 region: CASSVSGTYNEQFF.

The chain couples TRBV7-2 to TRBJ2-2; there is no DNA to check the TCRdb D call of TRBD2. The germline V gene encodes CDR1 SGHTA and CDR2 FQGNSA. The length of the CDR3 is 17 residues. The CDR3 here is CASSLAGRGGGRWELFF.

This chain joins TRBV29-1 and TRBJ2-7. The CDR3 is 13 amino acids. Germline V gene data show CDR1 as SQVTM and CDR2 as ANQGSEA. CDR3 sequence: CSVVPTRSYEQYF.

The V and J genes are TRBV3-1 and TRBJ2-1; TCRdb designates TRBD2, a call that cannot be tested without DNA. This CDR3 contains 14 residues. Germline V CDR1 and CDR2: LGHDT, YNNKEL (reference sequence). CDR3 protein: CASSSGSIHNEQFF.

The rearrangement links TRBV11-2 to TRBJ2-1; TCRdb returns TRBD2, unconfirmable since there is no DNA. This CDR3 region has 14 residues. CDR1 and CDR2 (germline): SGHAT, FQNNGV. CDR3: CAEPVAGAYNEQFF.

The CDR3 loop is CASSLWGLTESGNIQYF. The chain links TRBV7-9 to TRBJ2-4; TCRdb's assignment of TRBD1 cannot be checked, as there is no DNA. Germline lookup yields CDR1 SEHNR and CDR2 FQNEAQ (reference sequence). This CDR3 is built from 17 residues.

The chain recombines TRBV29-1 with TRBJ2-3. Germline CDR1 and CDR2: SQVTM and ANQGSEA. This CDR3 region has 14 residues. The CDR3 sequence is CSVDRRLSTDTQYF.

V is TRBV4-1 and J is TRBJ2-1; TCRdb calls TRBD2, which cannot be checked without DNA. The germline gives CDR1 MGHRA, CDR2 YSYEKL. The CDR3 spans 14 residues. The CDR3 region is CASSQKGGYNEQFF.